This T cell receptor beta chain comes out of a study of shared clonotypes between healthy human individuals. Findings and limits, study-wide: Naive subsets usually exceeded memory subsets in estimated richness.

A remark on this clone: Its antigen is not known. This sample includes further DNA sequences coding for the same CDR3.

Profiled with immunoSEQ multiplex PCR; TCRdb holds only in-frame clones, not every one. Among under 750,000 clones listed, 72% were seen once. The ends were cut back, 4 bases at V and 2 bases at J, with 12 bases in the middle. Germline CDR1 SGHRS, CDR2 YFSETQ. The CDR3 is made up of 15 amino acids. The TCR was taken from a woman younger than 45 in good health. The chain joins TRBV5-1 to TRBJ2-2; D assignment may be TRBD1 or TRBD2 (7 bases each). The specimen sequenced was memory CD4+ T cells sorted from blood. Subset indicated: CD45RA-negative fraction. CDR3 protein: CASSSGTENTGELFF. The CDR3 region has the DNA TGCGCCAGCAGCAGCGGGACAGAAAACACCGGGGAGCTGTTTTTT.